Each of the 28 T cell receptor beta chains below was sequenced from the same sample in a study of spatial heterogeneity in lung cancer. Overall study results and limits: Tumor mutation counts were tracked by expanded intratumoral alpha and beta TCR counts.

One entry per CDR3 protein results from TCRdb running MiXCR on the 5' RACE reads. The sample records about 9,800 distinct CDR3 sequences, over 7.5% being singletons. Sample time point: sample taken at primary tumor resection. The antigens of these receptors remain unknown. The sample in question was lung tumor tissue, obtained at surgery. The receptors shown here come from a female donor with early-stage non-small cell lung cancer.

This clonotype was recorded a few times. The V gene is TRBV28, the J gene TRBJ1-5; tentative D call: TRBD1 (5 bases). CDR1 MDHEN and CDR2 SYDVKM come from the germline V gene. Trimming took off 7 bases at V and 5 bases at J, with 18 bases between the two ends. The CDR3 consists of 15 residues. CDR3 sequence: CASIRSPQGHQPQHF. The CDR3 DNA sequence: TGTGCCAGCATCCGATCACCTCAGGGCCATCAGCCCCAGCATTTT.

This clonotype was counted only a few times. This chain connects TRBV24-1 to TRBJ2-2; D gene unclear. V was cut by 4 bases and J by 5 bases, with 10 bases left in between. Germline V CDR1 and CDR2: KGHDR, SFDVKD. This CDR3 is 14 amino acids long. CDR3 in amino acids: CATSEPDRTGELFF. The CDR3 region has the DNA TGTGCCACCAGTGAACCTGACCGAACCGGGGAGCTGTTTTTT.

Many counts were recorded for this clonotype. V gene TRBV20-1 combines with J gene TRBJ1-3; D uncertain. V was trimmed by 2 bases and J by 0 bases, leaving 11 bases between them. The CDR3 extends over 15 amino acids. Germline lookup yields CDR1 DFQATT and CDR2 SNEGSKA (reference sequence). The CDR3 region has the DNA TGCAGTGCTAGAAAGGAACTGAACTCTGGAAACACCATATATTTT. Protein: CSARKELNSGNTIYF.

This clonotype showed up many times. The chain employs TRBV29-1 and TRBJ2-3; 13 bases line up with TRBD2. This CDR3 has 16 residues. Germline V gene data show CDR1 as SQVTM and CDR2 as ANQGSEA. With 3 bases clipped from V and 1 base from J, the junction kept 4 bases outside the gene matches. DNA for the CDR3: TGCAGCGTTGATACTAGCGGGGGGGCCGGCACAGATACGCAGTATTTT. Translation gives CSVDTSGGAGTDTQYF.

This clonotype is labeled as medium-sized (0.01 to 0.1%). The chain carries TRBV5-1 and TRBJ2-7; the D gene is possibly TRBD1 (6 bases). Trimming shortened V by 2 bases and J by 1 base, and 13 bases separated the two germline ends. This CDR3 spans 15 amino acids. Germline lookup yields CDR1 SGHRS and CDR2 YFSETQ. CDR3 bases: TGCGCCAGCAGCTTAATACAGGGCCATTCCTACGAGCAGTACTTC. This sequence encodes CASSLIQGHSYEQYF.

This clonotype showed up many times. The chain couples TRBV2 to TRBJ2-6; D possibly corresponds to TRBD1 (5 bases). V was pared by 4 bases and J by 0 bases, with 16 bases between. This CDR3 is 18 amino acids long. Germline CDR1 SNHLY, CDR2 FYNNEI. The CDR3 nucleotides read TGTGCCAGCAGTGGACCCAGGGAAGTCTTCTCTGGGGCCAACGTCCTGACTTTC. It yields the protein CASSGPREVFSGANVLTF.

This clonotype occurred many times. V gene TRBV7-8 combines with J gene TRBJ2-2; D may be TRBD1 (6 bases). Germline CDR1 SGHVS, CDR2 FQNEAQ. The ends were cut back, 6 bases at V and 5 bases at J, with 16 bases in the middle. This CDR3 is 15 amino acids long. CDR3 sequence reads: CASSFTGTLTGELFF. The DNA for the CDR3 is TGTGCCAGCAGTTTTACCGGGACACTTACCGGGGAGCTGTTTTTT. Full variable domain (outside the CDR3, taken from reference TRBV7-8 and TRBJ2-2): GAGVSQSPRYKVAKRGQDVALRCDPISGHVSLFWYQQALGQGPEFLTYFQNEAQLDKSGLPSDRFFAERPEGSVSTLKIQRTQQEDSAVYLCASSFTGTLTGELFFGEGSRLTVL.

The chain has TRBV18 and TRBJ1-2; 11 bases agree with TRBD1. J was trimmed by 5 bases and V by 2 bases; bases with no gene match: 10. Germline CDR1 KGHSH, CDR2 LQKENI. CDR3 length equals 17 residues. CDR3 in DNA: TGTGCCAGCTCACCAGCGGGACAGGGGGACATGGGTTATGGCTACACCTTC. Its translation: CASSPAGQGDMGYGYTF.

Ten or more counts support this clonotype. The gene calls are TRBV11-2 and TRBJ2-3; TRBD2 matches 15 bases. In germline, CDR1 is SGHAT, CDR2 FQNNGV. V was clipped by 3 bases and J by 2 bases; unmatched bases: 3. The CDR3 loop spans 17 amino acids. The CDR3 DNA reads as TGTGCCAGCAGCTTGGGACTAGCGGGGGGTTACACAGATACGCAGTATTTT. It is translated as CASSLGLAGGYTDTQYF.

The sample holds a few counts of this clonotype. The CDR3 region has the DNA TGTGCCAGCATAGGCGGGGGCCGAGATACGCAGTATTTT. This codes for CASIGGGRDTQYF. The chain is built from TRBV2 and TRBJ2-3; D may be TRBD2 (7 bases). The CDR3 runs to 13 residues. Germline CDR1 reads SNHLY; CDR2 reads FYNNEI. Trimming shortened V by 7 bases and J by 5 bases, and 13 bases separated the two germline ends. Filled out from reference TRBV2 and TRBJ2-3, the complete variable domain reads EPEVTQTPSHQVTQMGQEVILRCVPISNHLYFYWYRQILGQKVEFLVSFYNNEISEKSEIFDDQFSVERPDGSNFTLKIRSTKLEDSAMYFCASIGGGRDTQYFGPGTRLTVL.

The CDR3 reads CASSYVVTVLNEKLFF. CDR3 nucleotides: TGTGCCAGCAGTTACGTGGTGACAGTCCTTAATGAAAAACTGTTTTTT. This chain connects TRBV6-5 to TRBJ1-4, with D possibly being TRBD1 (5 bases). The CDR3 loop spans 16 amino acids. V lost 2 bases and J 4 bases, leaving 14 bases between the germline ends. Germline V gene lookup returns CDR1 MNHEY and CDR2 SVGAGI.

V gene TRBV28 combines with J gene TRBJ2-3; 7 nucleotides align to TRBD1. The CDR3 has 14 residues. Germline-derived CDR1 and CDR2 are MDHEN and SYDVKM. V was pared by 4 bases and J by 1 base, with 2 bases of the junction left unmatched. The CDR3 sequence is CASSSDRRTDTQYF. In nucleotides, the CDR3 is TGTGCCAGCAGTTCGGACAGGCGCACAGATACGCAGTATTTT.

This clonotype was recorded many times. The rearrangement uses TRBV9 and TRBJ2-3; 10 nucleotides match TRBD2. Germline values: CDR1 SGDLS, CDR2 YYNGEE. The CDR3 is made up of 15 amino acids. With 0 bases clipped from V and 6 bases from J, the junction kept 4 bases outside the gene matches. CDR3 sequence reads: CASSVEAGGLDTQYF. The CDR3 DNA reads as TGTGCCAGCAGCGTAGAAGCGGGGGGGCTGGATACGCAGTATTTT.

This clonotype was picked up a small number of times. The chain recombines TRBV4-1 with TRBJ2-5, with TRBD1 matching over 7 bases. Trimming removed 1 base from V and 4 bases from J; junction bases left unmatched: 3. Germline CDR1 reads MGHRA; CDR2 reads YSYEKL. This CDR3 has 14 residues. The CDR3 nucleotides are TGCGCCAGCAGCCAAGCCGGACAGGCAGAGACCCAGTACTTC. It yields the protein CASSQAGQAETQYF.

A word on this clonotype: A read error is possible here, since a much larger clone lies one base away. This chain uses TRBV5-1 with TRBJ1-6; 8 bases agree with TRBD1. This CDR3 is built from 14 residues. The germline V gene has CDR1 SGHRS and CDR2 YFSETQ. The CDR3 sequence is CAGSATGGISPLHF. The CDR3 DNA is TGCGCCGGCAGCGCAACAGGGGGGATTTCACCCCTCCACTTT.

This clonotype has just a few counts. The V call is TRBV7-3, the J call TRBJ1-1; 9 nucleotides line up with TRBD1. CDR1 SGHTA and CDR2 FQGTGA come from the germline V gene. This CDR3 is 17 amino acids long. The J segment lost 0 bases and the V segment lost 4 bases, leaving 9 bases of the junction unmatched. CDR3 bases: TGTGCCAGCAGCTCCGGACAGGGGTCCTCTGTGAACACTGAAGCTTTCTTT. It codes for CASSSGQGSSVNTEAFF.

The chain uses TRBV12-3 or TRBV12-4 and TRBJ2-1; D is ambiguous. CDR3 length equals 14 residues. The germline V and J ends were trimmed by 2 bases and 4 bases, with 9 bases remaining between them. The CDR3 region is CASSLLSPYNEQFF. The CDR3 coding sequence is TGTGCCAGCAGTTTATTATCCCCGTACAATGAGCAGTTCTTC.

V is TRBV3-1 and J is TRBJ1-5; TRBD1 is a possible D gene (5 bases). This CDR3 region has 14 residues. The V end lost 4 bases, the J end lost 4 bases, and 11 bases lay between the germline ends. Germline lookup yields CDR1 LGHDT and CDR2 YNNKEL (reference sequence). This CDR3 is CASSPGVGNQPQHF. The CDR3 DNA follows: TGTGCCAGCAGCCCGGGGGTGGGGAATCAGCCCCAGCATTTT.

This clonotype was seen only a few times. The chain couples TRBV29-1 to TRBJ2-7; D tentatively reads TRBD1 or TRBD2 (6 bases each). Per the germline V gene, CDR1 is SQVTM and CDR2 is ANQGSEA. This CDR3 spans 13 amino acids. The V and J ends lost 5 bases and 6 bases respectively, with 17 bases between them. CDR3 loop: CSVPGGGSGEQYF. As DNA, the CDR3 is TGCAGCGTTCCAGGAGGGGGGTCCGGCGAGCAGTACTTC.

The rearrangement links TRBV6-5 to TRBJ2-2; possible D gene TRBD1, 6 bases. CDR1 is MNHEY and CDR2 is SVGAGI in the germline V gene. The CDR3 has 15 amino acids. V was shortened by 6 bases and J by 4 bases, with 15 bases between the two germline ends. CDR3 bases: TGTGCCAGCAGAAAATCAGGGGCGCCCACCGGGGAGCTGTTTTTT. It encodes CASRKSGAPTGELFF.

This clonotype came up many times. This CDR3 is CASSGTASGNTIYF. The CDR3, as DNA: TGTGCCAGCAGTGGGACAGCCTCTGGAAACACCATATATTTT. J is TRBJ1-3 and V is TRBV12-3 or TRBV12-4; 7 nucleotides align to TRBD1. The CDR3 runs to 14 residues. The V gene end was trimmed by 5 bases and the J gene end by 0 bases; junction bases not matched to a gene: 1.

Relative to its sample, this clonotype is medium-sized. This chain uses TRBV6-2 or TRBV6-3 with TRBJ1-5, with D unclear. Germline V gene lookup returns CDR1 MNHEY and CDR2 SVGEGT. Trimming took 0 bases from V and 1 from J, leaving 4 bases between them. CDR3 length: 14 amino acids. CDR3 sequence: CASSYSWSNQPQHF. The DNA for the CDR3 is TGTGCCAGCAGTTACTCGTGGAGCAATCAGCCCCAGCATTTT.

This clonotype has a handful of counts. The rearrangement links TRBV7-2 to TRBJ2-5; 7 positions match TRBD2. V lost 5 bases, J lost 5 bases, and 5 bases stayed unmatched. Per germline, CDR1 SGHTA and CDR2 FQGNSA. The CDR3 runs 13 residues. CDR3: CASSRLAGETQYF. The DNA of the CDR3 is TGTGCCAGCAGCCGACTAGCTGGGGAGACCCAGTACTTC.

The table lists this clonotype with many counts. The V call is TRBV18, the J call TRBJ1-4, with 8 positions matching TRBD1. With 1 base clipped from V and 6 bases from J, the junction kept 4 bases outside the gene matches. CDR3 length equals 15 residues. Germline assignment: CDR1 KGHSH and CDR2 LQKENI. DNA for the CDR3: TGTGCCAGCTCACCACTGACAGGGGCGGATGAAAAACTGTTTTTT. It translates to CASSPLTGADEKLFF.

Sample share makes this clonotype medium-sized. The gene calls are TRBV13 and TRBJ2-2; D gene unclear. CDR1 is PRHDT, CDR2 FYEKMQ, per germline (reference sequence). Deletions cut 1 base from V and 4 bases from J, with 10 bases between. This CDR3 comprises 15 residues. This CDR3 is CASSLVSETTGELFF. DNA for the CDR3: TGTGCCAGCAGCTTAGTTTCGGAAACCACCGGGGAGCTGTTTTTT.

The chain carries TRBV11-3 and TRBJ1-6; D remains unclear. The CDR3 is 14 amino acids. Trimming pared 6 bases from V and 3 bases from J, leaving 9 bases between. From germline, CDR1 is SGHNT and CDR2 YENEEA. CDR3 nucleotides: TGTGCCAGCAGGGTGGGAGACTATAATTCACCCCTCCACTTT. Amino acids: CASRVGDYNSPLHF.

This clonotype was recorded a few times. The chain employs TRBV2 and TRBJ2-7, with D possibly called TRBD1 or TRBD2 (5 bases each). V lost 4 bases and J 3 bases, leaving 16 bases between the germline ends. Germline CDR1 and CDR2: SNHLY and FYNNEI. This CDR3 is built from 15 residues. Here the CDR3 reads CASSGSPGRSYEQYF. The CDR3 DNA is TGTGCCAGCAGTGGTTCTCCGGGACGGAGCTACGAGCAGTACTTC.

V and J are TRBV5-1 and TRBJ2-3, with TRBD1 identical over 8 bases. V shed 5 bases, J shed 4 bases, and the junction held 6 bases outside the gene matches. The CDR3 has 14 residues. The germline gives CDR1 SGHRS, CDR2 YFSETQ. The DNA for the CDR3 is TGCGCCAGCAGAATTGGACAGGGTGCAGATACGCAGTATTTT. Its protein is CASRIGQGADTQYF.